What follows are 6 T cell receptor beta chains derived from one specimen sequenced in a study of shared clonotypes between healthy human individuals. Repertoires were generated with immunoSEQ multiplex PCR, while TCRdb's copy carries only in-frame clones and drops some. Of about 1 million clones listed, more than 65% were seen once; the top ten hold nearly 1.5%. The sample was memory CD4+ T cells sorted from blood. Subset specified: CD45RA-negative fraction. The receptors come from a man aged 18 to 29 in good health.

This clone was recorded once. The chain links TRBV5-1 to TRBJ1-1; 7 nucleotides match TRBD1. With V trimmed by 0 bases and J by 0 bases, 2 bases remained unmatched. CDR1 is SGHRS and CDR2 is YFSETQ in the germline V gene. The CDR3 runs to 15 residues. CDR3 sequence: CASSLVGTVNTEAFF. Here the CDR3 DNA reads TGCGCCAGCAGCTTGGTAGGGACAGTGAACACTGAAGCTTTCTTT.

The chain combines TRBV6-6 with TRBJ2-5; 7 bases line up with TRBD2. In germline, CDR1 is MNHNY, CDR2 SVGAGI (reference sequence). Trimming at V came to 2 bases and at J to 1 base, leaving 4 bases not matched to a gene. The CDR3 totals 15 residues. CDR3 in amino acids: CASSYGGERQETQYF. DNA for the CDR3: TGTGCCAGCAGTTACGGGGGGGAACGCCAAGAGACCCAGTACTTC.

V is TRBV7-2 and J is TRBJ2-4; possibly TRBD1 or TRBD2 for D (5 bases each). V lost 5 bases and J 0 bases, leaving 11 bases between the germline ends. CDR3 length equals 15 residues. Germline V CDR1 and CDR2: SGHTA, FQGNSA. The DNA of the CDR3 is TGTGCCAGCAGCGCTTATGGGGGAGCCAAAAACATTCAGTACTTC. It encodes CASSAYGGAKNIQYF. The variable domain in full, with the rest retrieved from reference TRBV7-2 and TRBJ2-4, is GAGVSQSPSNKVTEKGKDVELRCDPISGHTALYWYRQSLGQGLEFLIYFQGNSAPDKSGLPSDRFSAERTGGSVSTLTIQRTQQEDSAVYLCASSAYGGAKNIQYFGAGTRLSVL.

The chain is built from TRBV27 and TRBJ2-3, with TRBD1 matching over 9 bases. Trimming removed 3 bases from V and 3 bases from J; junction bases left unmatched: 4. This CDR3 spans 15 amino acids. Germline assignment: CDR1 MNHEY and CDR2 SMNVEV (reference sequence). Here the CDR3 DNA reads TGTGCCAGCAGTTTTCAGGGGACAGGGACAGATACGCAGTATTTT. It encodes CASSFQGTGTDTQYF.

The chain carries TRBV6-5 and TRBJ2-7; D possibly corresponds to TRBD2 (7 bases). From germline, CDR1 is MNHEY and CDR2 SVGAGI. Deletions cut 7 bases from V and 3 bases from J, with 19 bases between. This CDR3 region has 15 residues. The CDR3: CASKKGGAGNYEQYF. The DNA of the CDR3 is TGTGCCAGCAAAAAAGGGGGGGCTGGGAACTACGAGCAGTACTTC.

This clone was recorded once. The chain joins TRBV7-3 to TRBJ2-3, with 9 bases identical to TRBD1. This CDR3 contains 16 residues. V lost 2 bases to trimming and J lost 0 bases; unmatched junction nucleotides: 3. CDR1 and CDR2 (germline): SGHTA, FQGTGA. CDR3 residues: CASSLGTGPSTDTQYF. CDR3 coding DNA: TGTGCCAGCAGCTTAGGGACAGGGCCTAGCACAGATACGCAGTATTTT.